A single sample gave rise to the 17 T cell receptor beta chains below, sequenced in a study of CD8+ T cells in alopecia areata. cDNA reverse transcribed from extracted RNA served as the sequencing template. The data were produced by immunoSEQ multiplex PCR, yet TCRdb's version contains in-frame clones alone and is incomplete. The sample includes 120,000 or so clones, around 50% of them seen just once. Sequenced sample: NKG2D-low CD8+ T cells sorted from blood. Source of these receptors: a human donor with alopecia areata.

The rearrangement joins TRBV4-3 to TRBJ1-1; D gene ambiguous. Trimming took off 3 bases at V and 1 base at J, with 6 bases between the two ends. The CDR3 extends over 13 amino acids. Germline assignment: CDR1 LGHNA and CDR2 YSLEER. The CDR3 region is CASSQTGNTEAFF. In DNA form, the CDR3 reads TGCGCCAGCAGCCAGACCGGGAACACTGAAGCTTTCTTT.

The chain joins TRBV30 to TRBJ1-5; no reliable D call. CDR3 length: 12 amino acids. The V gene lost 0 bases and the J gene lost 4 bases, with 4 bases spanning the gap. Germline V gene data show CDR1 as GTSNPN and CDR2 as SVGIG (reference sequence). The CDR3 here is CAWSVQNQPQHF. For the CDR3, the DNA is TGTGCCTGGAGTGTACAGAATCAGCCCCAGCATTTT.

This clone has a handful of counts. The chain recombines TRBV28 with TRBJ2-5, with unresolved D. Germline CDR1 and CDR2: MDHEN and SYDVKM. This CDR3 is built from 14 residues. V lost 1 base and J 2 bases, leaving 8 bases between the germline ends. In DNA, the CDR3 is TGTGCCAGCAGTTTATTCGTGGGGCAAGAGACCCAGTACTTC. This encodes CASSLFVGQETQYF.

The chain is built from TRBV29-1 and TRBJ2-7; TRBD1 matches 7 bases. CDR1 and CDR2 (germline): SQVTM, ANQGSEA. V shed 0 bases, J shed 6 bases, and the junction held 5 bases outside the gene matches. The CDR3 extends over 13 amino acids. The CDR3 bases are TGCAGCGTTGAAGATCAACAGGGGCCCGAGCAGTACTTC. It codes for CSVEDQQGPEQYF.

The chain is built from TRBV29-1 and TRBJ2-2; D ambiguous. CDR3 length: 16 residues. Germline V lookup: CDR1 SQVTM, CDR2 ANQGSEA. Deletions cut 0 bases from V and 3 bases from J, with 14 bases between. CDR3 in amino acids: CSVEDTAESHTGELFF. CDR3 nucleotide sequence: TGCAGCGTTGAAGATACAGCCGAAAGTCACACCGGGGAGCTGTTTTTT.

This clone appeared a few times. The CDR3 sequence: CASSPPKGIDNEQFF. DNA of the CDR3: TGTGCCAGCAGCCCTCCGAAGGGGATCGACAATGAGCAGTTCTTC. The gene calls are TRBV7-2 and TRBJ2-1; maybe TRBD1 (5 bases). CDR3 length equals 15 residues. Germline CDR1 and CDR2: SGHTA and FQGNSA. V lost 5 bases and J lost 5, with 16 bases in between.

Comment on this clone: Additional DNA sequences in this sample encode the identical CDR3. The DNA of the CDR3 is TGTGCCAGCAGTTTAGGGGGCGAGCAGTACTTC. It codes for CASSLGGEQYF. This rearrangement joins TRBV27 to TRBJ2-7; the D call may be TRBD1 or TRBD2 (5 bases each). CDR3 length: 11 residues. With 2 bases removed from V and 6 bases from J, the gap between germline ends came to 5 bases. From germline, CDR1 is MNHEY and CDR2 SMNVEV (reference sequence).

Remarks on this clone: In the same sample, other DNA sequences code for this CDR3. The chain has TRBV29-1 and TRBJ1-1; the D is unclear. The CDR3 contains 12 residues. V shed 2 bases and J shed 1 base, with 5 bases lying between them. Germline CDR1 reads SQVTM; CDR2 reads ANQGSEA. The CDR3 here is CSVETENTEAFF. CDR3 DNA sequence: TGCAGCGTTGAAACAGAGAACACTGAAGCTTTCTTT.

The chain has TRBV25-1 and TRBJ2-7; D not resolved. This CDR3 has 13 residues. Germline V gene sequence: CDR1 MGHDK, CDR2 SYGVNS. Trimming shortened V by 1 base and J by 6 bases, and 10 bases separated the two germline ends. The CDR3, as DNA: TGTGCCAGCAGTGAATTGGGTGGTAGCGAGCAGTACTTC. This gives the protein CASSELGGSEQYF.

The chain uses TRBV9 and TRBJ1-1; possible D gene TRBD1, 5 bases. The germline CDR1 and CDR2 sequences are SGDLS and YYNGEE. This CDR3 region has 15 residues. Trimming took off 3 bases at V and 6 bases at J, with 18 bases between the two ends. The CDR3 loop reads CASSAGGDLVAEAFF. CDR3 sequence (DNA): TGTGCCAGCAGCGCGGGAGGGGACCTGGTCGCTGAAGCTTTCTTT.

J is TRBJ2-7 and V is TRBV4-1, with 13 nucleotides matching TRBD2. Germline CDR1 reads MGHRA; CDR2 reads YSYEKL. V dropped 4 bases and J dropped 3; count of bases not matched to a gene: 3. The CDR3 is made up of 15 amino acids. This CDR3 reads CASSLGLAGVYEQYF. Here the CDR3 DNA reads TGCGCCAGCAGCCTTGGACTAGCGGGAGTCTACGAGCAGTACTTC.

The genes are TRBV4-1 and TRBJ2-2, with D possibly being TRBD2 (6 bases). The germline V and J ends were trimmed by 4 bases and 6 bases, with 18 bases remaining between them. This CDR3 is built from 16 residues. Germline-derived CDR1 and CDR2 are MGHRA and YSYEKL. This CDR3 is CASSRLVAETAGELFF. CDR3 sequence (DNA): TGCGCCAGCAGCCGATTGGTAGCGGAGACAGCCGGGGAGCTGTTTTTT.

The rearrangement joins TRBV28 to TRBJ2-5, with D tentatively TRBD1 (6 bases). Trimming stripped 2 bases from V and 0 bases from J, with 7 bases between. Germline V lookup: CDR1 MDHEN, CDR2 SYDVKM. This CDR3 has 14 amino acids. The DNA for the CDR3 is TGTGCCAGCAGTTTACAGGGGTACCAAGAGACCCAGTACTTC. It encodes CASSLQGYQETQYF.

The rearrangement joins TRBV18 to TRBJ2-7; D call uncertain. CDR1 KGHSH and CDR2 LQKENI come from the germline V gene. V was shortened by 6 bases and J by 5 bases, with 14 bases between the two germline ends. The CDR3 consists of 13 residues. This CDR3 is CASSPVGTHEQYF. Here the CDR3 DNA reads TGTGCCAGCTCCCCGGTGGGCACCCACGAGCAGTACTTC. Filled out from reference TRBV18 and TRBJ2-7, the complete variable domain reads NAGVMQNPRHLVRRRGQEARLRCSPMKGHSHVYWYRQLPEEGLKFMVYLQKENIIDESGMPKERFSAEFPKEGPSILRIQQVVRGDSAAYFCASSPVGTHEQYFGPGTRLTVT.

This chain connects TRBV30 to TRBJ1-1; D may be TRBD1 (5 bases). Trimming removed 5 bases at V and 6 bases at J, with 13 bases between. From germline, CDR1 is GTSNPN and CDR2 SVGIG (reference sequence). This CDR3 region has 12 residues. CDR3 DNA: TGTGCCTGGGTGGACTCCAGGGCTGAAGCTTTCTTT. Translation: CAWVDSRAEAFF.

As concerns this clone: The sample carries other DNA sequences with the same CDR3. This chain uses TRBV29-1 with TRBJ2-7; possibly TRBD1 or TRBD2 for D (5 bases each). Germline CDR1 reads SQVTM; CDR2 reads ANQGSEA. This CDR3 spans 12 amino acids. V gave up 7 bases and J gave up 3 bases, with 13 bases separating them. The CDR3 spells CSATGRDYEQYF. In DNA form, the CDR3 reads TGCAGCGCCACAGGACGGGACTACGAGCAGTACTTC.

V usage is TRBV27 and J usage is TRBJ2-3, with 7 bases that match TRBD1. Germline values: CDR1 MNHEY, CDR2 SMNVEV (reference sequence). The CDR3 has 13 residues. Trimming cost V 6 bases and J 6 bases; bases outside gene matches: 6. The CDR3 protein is CASRPIQGDTQYF. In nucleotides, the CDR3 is TGTGCCAGCAGACCCATACAGGGGGATACGCAGTATTTT.